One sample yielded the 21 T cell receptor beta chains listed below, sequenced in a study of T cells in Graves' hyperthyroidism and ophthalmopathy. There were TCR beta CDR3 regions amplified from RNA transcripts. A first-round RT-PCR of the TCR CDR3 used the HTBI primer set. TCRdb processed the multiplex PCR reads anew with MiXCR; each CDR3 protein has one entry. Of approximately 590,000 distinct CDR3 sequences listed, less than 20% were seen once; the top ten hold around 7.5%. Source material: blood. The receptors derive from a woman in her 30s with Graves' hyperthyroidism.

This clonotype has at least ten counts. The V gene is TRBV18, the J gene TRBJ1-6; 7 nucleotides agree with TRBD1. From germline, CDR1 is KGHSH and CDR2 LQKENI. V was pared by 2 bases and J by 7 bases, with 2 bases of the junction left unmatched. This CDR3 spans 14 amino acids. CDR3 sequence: CASSPGTVNSPLHF. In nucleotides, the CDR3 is TGTGCCAGCTCACCAGGGACAGTGAATTCACCCCTCCACTTT.

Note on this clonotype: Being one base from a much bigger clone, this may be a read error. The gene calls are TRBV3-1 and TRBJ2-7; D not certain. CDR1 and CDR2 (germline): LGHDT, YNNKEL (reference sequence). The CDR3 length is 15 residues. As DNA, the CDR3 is TGTGCCAGCAGCCAAGACGGATCGTTCTCCTACGAGCGGTACTTC. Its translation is CASSQDGSFSYERYF.

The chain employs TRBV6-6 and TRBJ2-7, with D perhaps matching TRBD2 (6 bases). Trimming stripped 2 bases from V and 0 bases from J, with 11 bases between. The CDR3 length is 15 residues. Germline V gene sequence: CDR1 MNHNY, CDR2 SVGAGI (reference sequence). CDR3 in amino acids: CASSYVGGVSYEQYF. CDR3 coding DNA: TGTGCCAGCAGTTACGTGGGGGGAGTCTCCTACGAGCAGTACTTC.

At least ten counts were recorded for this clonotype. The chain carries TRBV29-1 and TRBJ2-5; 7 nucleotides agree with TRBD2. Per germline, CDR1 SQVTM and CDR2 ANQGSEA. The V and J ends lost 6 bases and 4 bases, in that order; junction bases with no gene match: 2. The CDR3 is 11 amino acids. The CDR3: CSVGGRETQYF. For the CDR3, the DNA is TGCAGCGTGGGGGGGAGAGAGACCCAGTACTTC.

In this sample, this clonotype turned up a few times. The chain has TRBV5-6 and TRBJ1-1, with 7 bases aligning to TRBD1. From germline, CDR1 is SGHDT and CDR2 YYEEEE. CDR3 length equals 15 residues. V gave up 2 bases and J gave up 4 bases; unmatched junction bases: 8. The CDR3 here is CASSLLDRAGTEAFF. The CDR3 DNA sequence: TGTGCCAGCAGCTTACTAGACAGGGCTGGCACTGAAGCTTTCTTT.

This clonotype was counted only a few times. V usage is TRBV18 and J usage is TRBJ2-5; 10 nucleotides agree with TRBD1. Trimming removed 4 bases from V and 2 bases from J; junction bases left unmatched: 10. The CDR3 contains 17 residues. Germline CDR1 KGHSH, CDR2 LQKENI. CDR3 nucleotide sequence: TGTGCCAGCTCACGACCACAAGGGACAGGGGCTCAAGAGACCCAGTACTTC. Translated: CASSRPQGTGAQETQYF. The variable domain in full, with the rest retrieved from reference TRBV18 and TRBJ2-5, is NAGVMQNPRHLVRRRGQEARLRCSPMKGHSHVYWYRQLPEEGLKFMVYLQKENIIDESGMPKERFSAEFPKEGPSILRIQQVVRGDSAAYFCASSRPQGTGAQETQYFGPGTRLLVL.

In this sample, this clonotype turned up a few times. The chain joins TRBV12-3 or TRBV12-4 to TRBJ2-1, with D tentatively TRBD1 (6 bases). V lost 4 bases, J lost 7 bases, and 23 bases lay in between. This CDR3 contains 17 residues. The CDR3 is CASSSDVGGTGSNEQFF. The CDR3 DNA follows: TGTGCCAGCAGTTCGGACGTAGGGGGTACAGGTAGTAATGAGCAGTTCTTC.

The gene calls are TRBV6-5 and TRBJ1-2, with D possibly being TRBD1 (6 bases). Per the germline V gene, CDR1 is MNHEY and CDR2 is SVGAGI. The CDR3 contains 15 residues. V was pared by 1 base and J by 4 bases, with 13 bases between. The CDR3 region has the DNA TGTGCCAGCAGTTACTGGGACACGGGGACCTATGGCTACACCTTC. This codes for CASSYWDTGTYGYTF.

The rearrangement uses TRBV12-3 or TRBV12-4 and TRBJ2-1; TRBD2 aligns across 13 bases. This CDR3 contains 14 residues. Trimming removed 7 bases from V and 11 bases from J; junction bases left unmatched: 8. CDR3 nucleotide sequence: TGTGCCAGCAACGCCGGACTAGCGGGAGACAAGCAGTTCTTC. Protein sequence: CASNAGLAGDKQFF.

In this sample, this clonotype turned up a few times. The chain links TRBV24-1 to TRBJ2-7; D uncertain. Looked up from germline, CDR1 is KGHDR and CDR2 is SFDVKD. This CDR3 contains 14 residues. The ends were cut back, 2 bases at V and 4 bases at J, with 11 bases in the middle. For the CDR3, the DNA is TGTGCCACCAGTGATTCAAGGACGGAATACGAGCAGTACTTC. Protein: CATSDSRTEYEQYF.

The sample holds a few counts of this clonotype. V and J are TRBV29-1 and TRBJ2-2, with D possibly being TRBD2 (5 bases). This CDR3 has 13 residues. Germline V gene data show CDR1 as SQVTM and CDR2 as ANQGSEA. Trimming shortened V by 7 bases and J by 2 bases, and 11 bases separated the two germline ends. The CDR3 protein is CSARVRNTGELFF. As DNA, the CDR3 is TGCAGCGCGCGGGTGAGAAACACCGGGGAGCTGTTTTTT.

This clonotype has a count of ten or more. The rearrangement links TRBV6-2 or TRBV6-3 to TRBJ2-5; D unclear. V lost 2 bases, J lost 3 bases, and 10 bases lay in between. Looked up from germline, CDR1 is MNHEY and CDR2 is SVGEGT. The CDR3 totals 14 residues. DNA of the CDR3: TGTGCCAGCAGTTACGGGGAAGCCAAAGAGACCCAGTACTTC. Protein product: CASSYGEAKETQYF.

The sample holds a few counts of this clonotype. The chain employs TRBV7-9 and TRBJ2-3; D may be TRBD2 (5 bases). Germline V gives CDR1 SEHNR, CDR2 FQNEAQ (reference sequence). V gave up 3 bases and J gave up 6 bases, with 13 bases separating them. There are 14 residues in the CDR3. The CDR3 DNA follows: TGTGCCAGCAGCTTCCAAACGCGAGGGGATACGCAGTATTTT. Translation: CASSFQTRGDTQYF.

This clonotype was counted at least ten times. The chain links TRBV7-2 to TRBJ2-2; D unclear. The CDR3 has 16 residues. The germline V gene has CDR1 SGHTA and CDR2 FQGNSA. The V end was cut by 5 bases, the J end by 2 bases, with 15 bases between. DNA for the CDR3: TGTGCCAGCAGCGCCCGCCTTCTCAGTAACACCGGGGAGCTGTTTTTT. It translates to CASSARLLSNTGELFF. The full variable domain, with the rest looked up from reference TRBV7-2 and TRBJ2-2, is GAGVSQSPSNKVTEKGKDVELRCDPISGHTALYWYRQSLGQGLEFLIYFQGNSAPDKSGLPSDRFSAERTGGSVSTLTIQRTQQEDSAVYLCASSARLLSNTGELFFGEGSRLTVL.

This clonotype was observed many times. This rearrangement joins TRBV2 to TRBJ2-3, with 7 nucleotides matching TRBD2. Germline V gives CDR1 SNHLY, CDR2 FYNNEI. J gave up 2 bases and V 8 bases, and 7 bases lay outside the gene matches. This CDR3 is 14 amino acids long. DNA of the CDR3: TGTGCCAGCGCGGGGCTAGCGGACACAGATACGCAGTATTTT. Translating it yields CASAGLADTDTQYF.

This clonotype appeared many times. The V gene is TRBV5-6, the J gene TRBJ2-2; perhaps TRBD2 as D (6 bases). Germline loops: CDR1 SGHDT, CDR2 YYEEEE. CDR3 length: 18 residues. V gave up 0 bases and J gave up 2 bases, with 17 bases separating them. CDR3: CASSLVRASDLNTGELFF. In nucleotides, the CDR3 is TGTGCCAGCAGCTTGGTGCGCGCTAGCGACCTTAACACCGGGGAGCTGTTTTTT.

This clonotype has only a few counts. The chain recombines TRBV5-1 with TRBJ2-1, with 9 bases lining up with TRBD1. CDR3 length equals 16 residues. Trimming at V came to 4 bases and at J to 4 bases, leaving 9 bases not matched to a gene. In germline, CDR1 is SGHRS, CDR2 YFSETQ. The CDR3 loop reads CASSPQTGGLYNEQFF. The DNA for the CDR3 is TGCGCCAGCAGCCCACAGACAGGGGGTTTGTACAATGAGCAGTTCTTC.

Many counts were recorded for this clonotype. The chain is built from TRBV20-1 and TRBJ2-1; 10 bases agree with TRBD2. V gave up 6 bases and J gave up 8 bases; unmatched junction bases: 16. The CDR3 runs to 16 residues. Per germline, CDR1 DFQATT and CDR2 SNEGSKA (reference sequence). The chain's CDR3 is CSAAKKSAGGMDEQFF. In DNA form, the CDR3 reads TGCAGTGCCGCCAAGAAGTCAGCGGGAGGGATGGATGAGCAGTTCTTC.

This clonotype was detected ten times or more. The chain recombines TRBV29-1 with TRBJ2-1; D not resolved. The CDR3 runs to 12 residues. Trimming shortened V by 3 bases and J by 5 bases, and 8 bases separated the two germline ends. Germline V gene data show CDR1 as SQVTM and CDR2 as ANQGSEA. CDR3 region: CSVEVRHNEQFF. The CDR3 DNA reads TGCAGCGTTGAGGTCAGACACAATGAGCAGTTCTTC.

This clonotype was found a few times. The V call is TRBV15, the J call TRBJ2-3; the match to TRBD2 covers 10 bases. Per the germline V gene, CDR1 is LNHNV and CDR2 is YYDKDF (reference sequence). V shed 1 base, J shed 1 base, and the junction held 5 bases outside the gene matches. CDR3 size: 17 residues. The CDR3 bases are TGTGCCACCAGCAGAGTATTAGCGGGAGGCGGCACAGATACGCAGTATTTT. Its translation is CATSRVLAGGGTDTQYF. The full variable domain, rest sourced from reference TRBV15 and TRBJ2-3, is DAMVIQNPRYQVTQFGKPVTLSCSQTLNHNVMYWYQQKSSQAPKLLFHYYDKDFNNEADTPDNFQSRRPNTSFCFLDIRSPGLGDTAMYLCATSRVLAGGGTDTQYFGPGTRLTVL.

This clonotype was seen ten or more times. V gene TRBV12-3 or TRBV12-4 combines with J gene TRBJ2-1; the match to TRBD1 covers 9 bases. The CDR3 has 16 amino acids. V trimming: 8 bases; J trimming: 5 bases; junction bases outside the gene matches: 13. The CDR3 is CASCWRRDRDHNEQFF. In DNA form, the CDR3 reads TGTGCCAGCTGTTGGAGGAGGGACAGGGACCACAATGAGCAGTTCTTC.